This passage covers 23 T cell receptor beta chains from one sample sequenced in a study of shared clonotypes between healthy human individuals. Assay: immunoSEQ multiplex PCR; the TCRdb copy retains only in-frame clones and omits some. The sample gives 2 million to 2.5 million clones, nearly 97% of which show up once; roughly 0.13% is in the top ten. Sequencing was carried out using naive CD4+ T cells sorted from blood. The subset denotes: CD45RA+ positively selected. The source of these receptors is a man between 18 and 29 years old in good health.

The J gene is TRBJ1-1, the V gene TRBV28; 7 bases map to TRBD1. This CDR3 contains 12 residues. Germline trimming cut 6 bases from V and 5 bases from J; bases unmatched to any gene: 3. Germline V gene sequence: CDR1 MDHEN, CDR2 SYDVKM. In DNA, the CDR3 is TGTGCCAGCAGAACACAGGGGACTGAAGCTTTCTTT. As protein: CASRTQGTEAFF.

J is TRBJ1-6 and V is TRBV5-1; perhaps TRBD1 as D (6 bases). Trimming shortened V by 5 bases and J by 3 bases, and 12 bases separated the two germline ends. This CDR3 comprises 15 residues. Germline V lookup: CDR1 SGHRS, CDR2 YFSETQ. This CDR3 is CASSSTTGYNSPLHF. The CDR3 DNA sequence: TGCGCCAGCAGTTCAACGACAGGCTATAATTCACCCCTCCACTTT.

The CDR3: CASSLIGISYEQYF. The CDR3 DNA reads as TGTGCCAGCAGTTTAATCGGGATCTCCTACGAGCAGTACTTC. The rearrangement links TRBV28 to TRBJ2-7, with D tentatively TRBD2 (5 bases). V lost 2 bases to trimming and J lost 0 bases, with 8 bases between them. CDR3 size: 14 residues. Germline V gene lookup returns CDR1 MDHEN and CDR2 SYDVKM.

The J gene is TRBJ2-5, the V gene TRBV7-9; weak D call: TRBD2 (5 bases). The CDR3 extends over 14 amino acids. Per germline, CDR1 SEHNR and CDR2 FQNEAQ (reference sequence). Trimming took 8 bases from V and 0 from J, leaving 13 bases between them. The CDR3 sequence: CASGSWTYQETQYF. The CDR3 bases are TGTGCCAGCGGATCATGGACTTACCAAGAGACCCAGTACTTC. Filled out from reference TRBV7-9 and TRBJ2-5, the complete variable domain reads DTGVSQNPRHKITKRGQNVTFRCDPISEHNRLYWYRQTLGQGPEFLTYFQNEAQLEKSRLLSDRFSAERPKGSFSTLEIQRTEQGDSAMYLCASGSWTYQETQYFGPGTRLLVL.

The chain joins TRBV5-4 to TRBJ2-7; 7 positions agree with TRBD1. The CDR3 is 17 residues long. Germline V gene lookup returns CDR1 SGHNT and CDR2 YYREEE (reference sequence). Trimming took 1 base from V and 0 from J; bases not matched to a gene: 10. CDR3 bases: TGTGCCAGCAGCTTGTCGGGGACAGTGGCTAGCTCCTACGAGCAGTACTTC. This codes for CASSLSGTVASSYEQYF.

The V gene is TRBV12-1, the J gene TRBJ2-2; the table's TRBD1 call for D was not verified on the DNA. TRBV12-1 corresponds to a pseudogene. The CDR3 consists of 19 residues. This CDR3 reads CASSGTGTERGTGTGELFF. In DNA form, the CDR3 reads TGTGCCAGCAGCGGAACCGGGACAGAGAGAGGGACCGGCACCGGGGAGCTGTTTTTT.

This chain links TRBV25-1 with TRBJ2-1; TRBD1 might be the D (5 bases). This CDR3 is 14 amino acids long. Germline V lookup: CDR1 MGHDK, CDR2 SYGVNS. The V and J ends lost 0 bases and 5 bases respectively, with 8 bases between them. CDR3 DNA: TGTGCCAGCAGTGAATATAAGGGGCACAATGAGCAGTTCTTC. Translation: CASSEYKGHNEQFF.

The chain combines TRBV10-3 with TRBJ1-4; D gene uncertain. Trimming cost V 3 bases and J 5 bases, with 13 bases left between them. Germline V gene lookup returns CDR1 ENHRY and CDR2 SYGVKD. The CDR3 runs 15 residues. The CDR3: CAISESPGWNEKLFF. In DNA, the CDR3 is TGTGCCATCAGTGAATCGCCCGGGTGGAATGAAAAACTGTTTTTT.

The chain is built from TRBV9 and TRBJ1-5; maybe TRBD1 (5 bases). The CDR3 is made up of 14 amino acids. Germline-derived CDR1 and CDR2 are SGDLS and YYNGEE. With 3 bases removed from V and 7 bases from J, the gap between germline ends came to 14 bases. CDR3 sequence (DNA): TGTGCCAGCAGCGCTTCAGGGTCCCGCCAGCCCCAGCATTTT. Protein: CASSASGSRQPQHF.

Remarks on this clone: Other DNA sequences of this sample code for an identical CDR3. V is TRBV7-2 and J is TRBJ1-6; the D is unclear. The CDR3 has 14 amino acids. Deletions cut 1 base from V and 5 bases from J, with 6 bases between. Germline lookup yields CDR1 SGHTA and CDR2 FQGNSA. CDR3 DNA sequence: TGTGCCAGCAGCTTAGGACCGGATAATTCACCCCTCCACTTT. It codes for CASSLGPDNSPLHF.

V is TRBV10-3 and J is TRBJ1-3; D gene unclear. Germline V gene sequence: CDR1 ENHRY, CDR2 SYGVKD. Trimming left V 3 bases short and J 0 bases short, with 9 bases between. This CDR3 has 15 residues. As DNA, the CDR3 is TGTGCCATCAGTGAAGGCCGTTACTCTGGAAACACCATATATTTT. Its translation is CAISEGRYSGNTIYF.

This clone appeared once. The genes are TRBV9 and TRBJ2-2; D assignment may be TRBD1 or TRBD2 (5 bases each). The V and J ends lost 4 bases and 6 bases respectively, with 13 bases between them. Germline V gives CDR1 SGDLS, CDR2 YYNGEE. The CDR3 length is 14 residues. The CDR3 loop reads CASSPNVGAGELFF. The DNA for the CDR3 is TGTGCCAGCAGCCCGAACGTGGGGGCCGGGGAGCTGTTTTTT. The variable domain in full, with the rest retrieved from reference TRBV9 and TRBJ2-2, is DSGVTQTPKHLITATGQRVTLRCSPRSGDLSVYWYQQSLDQGLQFLIQYYNGEERAKGNILERFSAQQFPDLHSELNLSSLELGDSALYFCASSPNVGAGELFFGEGSRLTVL.

The V and J genes are TRBV19 and TRBJ1-6; no clear D gene. CDR3 length: 15 amino acids. The germline V gene has CDR1 LNHDA and CDR2 SQIVND (reference sequence). Trimming took off 3 bases at V and 5 bases at J, with 11 bases between the two ends. CDR3 nucleotide sequence: TGTGCCAGTAGTATCGGTGACACTAATAATTCACCCCTCCACTTT. It specifies CASSIGDTNNSPLHF.

The genes are TRBV10-3 and TRBJ1-2; D is unresolved. V was cut by 7 bases and J by 3 bases, with 12 bases left in between. CDR1 and CDR2 (germline): ENHRY, SYGVKD. This CDR3 is 13 amino acids long. CDR3 bases: TGTGCCATCACCGAGGGAGGCGACTATGGCTACACCTTC. It codes for CAITEGGDYGYTF.

The chain uses TRBV30 and TRBJ1-4; maybe TRBD1 (6 bases). The CDR3 has 14 amino acids. V was cut by 2 bases and J by 7 bases, with 14 bases left in between. Looked up from germline, CDR1 is GTSNPN and CDR2 is SVGIG (reference sequence). CDR3 sequence (DNA): TGTGCCTGGAGTAGGGGGGCAGCGGGTGAAAAACTGTTTTTT. It translates to CAWSRGAAGEKLFF. Drawing the rest from reference TRBV30 and TRBJ1-4, the complete variable domain is SQTIHQWPATLVQPVGSPLSLECTVEGTSNPNLYWYRQAAGRGLQLLFYSVGIGQISSEVPQNLSASRPQDRQFILSSKKLLLSDSGFYLCAWSRGAAGEKLFFGSGTQLSVL.

This clone showed up just a few times. The rearrangement links TRBV11-2 to TRBJ1-6; D might be TRBD1 (5 bases). V was cut by 4 bases and J by 9 bases, with 7 bases left in between. The CDR3 sequence is 12 residues long. The germline CDR1 and CDR2 sequences are SGHAT and FQNNGV. The chain's CDR3 is CASSSQVSPLHF. The CDR3 bases are TGTGCCAGCAGCTCACAGGTTTCACCCCTCCACTTT.

This clone was detected only once. The V gene is TRBV6-5, the J gene TRBJ1-1; weak D call: TRBD1 (6 bases). V was cut by 6 bases and J by 1 base, with 12 bases left in between. The CDR3 length is 14 residues. Germline V lookup: CDR1 MNHEY, CDR2 SVGAGI. The CDR3 coding sequence is TGTGCCAGCAGCCAGACGGGACAGAACACTGAAGCTTTCTTT. Translation: CASSQTGQNTEAFF.

The J gene is TRBJ2-2, the V gene TRBV10-3, with 7 bases matching TRBD2. The germline CDR1 and CDR2 sequences are ENHRY and SYGVKD. CDR3 length equals 13 residues. J gave up 4 bases and V 11 bases, and 7 bases lay outside the gene matches. CDR3 DNA: TGTGCCGGAGGAGGGAGGGGCACCGGGGAGCTGTTTTTT. Amino acids: CAGGGRGTGELFF.

The chain uses TRBV9 and TRBJ2-2; no firm D call. CDR3 length equals 16 residues. Trimming took 0 bases from V and 0 from J, leaving 9 bases between them. CDR1 SGDLS and CDR2 YYNGEE come from the germline V gene. The CDR3 loop is CASSVAGNANTGELFF. In DNA form, the CDR3 reads TGTGCCAGCAGCGTAGCGGGTAACGCGAACACCGGGGAGCTGTTTTTT.

Notes on this clone: Other DNA sequences in the sample encode the same CDR3. The V gene is TRBV29-1, the J gene TRBJ2-3; a weak D match, TRBD2 (6 bases). The CDR3 is 13 amino acids. V dropped 3 bases and J dropped 0 bases, with 7 bases sitting between them. Germline loops: CDR1 SQVTM, CDR2 ANQGSEA. CDR3 residues: CSVDSGSTDTQYF. DNA for the CDR3: TGCAGCGTTGACAGCGGGAGCACAGATACGCAGTATTTT.

The J gene is TRBJ1-6, the V gene TRBV5-1, with 7 bases aligning to TRBD1. The germline CDR1 and CDR2 sequences are SGHRS and YFSETQ. The CDR3 is made up of 13 amino acids. J lost 8 bases, V lost 8 bases, and 7 bases had no gene match. This CDR3 reads CASKFGTDSPLHF. CDR3 DNA sequence: TGCGCCAGTAAGTTCGGGACAGATTCACCCCTCCACTTT.

The chain joins TRBV2 to TRBJ2-5; unclear D gene. The germline gives CDR1 SNHLY, CDR2 FYNNEI. The CDR3 is made up of 11 amino acids. V lost 6 bases and J 7 bases, leaving 9 bases between the germline ends. The CDR3 is CASRIAATQYF. CDR3 DNA sequence: TGTGCCAGCAGAATTGCAGCGACCCAGTACTTC.

The rearrangement links TRBV18 to TRBJ1-2; D is unresolved. Trimming shortened V by 4 bases and J by 0 bases, and 18 bases separated the two germline ends. CDR1 KGHSH and CDR2 LQKENI come from the germline V gene. The CDR3 has 17 amino acids. The CDR3 coding sequence is TGTGCCAGCTCACAAGACGGCCCCTCAGCGCCTAACTATGGCTACACCTTC. The encoded protein is CASSQDGPSAPNYGYTF.